Sequencing of this TCR beta chain was carried out in a study of blood T cell repertoires in COVID-19. Study at large: Acute-phase and convalescent COVID-19 samples originated in the United States, Italy and Spain.

Germline trimming cut 3 bases from V and 1 base from J; bases unmatched to any gene: 5. This CDR3 is built from 19 residues. Germline CDR1 MGHRA, CDR2 YSYEKL. Per the original methods: Amplifying reference gene primers gave estimates of nucleated cell counts. Produced via immunoSEQ multiplex PCR; TCRdb's table is partial and in-frame only. V and J calls plus clone size are reproduced from that table; the DNA served to infer D and trimming. The table records 260,000 or so clones, 65% to 85% of them present only once. Sequenced material: peripheral blood. This chain links TRBV4-1 with TRBJ2-6, with 14 bases matching TRBD2. The sequence derives from a man older than 75 with acute or convalescent COVID-19. In DNA form, the CDR3 reads TGCGCCAGCAGCCAGGGGACTAGCGGGAGTGGGTCTGGGGCCAACGTCCTGACTTTC. Translating it yields CASSQGTSGSGSGANVLTF.